This TCR beta chain was identified in a study of T cell repertoires in cytomegalovirus infection. V was shortened by 2 bases and J by 2 bases, with 17 bases between the two germline ends. The CDR3 totals 17 residues. In its sample, this clonotype was seen a few times. The antigen remains undetermined. In TCRdb, the reads were re-called with MiXCR into one record per CDR3 protein. This table has approximately 150,000 distinct CDR3 sequences, 20% to 25% appearing once. The source material was CD8+ T cells from cultured PBMCs, sampled from culture after CMV antigen stimulation. The chain carries TRBV12-3 or TRBV12-4 and TRBJ2-3, with D perhaps TRBD1 (7 bases). The sequence was collected from a human donor in good health (CMV status not recorded). Some clones in this sample may be carry-over from other donors' samples. CDR3 sequence: CASSLQTRGVDTDTQYF. The DNA for the CDR3 is TGTGCCAGCAGTTTACAGACCAGGGGGGTGGACACAGATACGCAGTATTTT.